This T cell receptor beta chain was retrieved from a study of blood T cells in healthy people across ages. The wider study: Template switching recovered approximately one barcoded beta molecule for every two T cells.

With a J-beta primer mix and a sample-barcoded 5' primer, a second PCR ran about 6 to 11 cycles. TCRdb redid the calling of the 5' RACE reads with MiXCR, one entry per CDR3 protein. The sample includes hundreds of thousands of distinct CDR3 sequences, 32% seen only once; the top ten take 15% to 17%. Study outcomes and limitations: Both higher diversity and more naive CD4+ cells marked long-lived donors when set against aged donors.

CDR1 and CDR2 from the germline V gene are PRHDT and FYEKMQ (reference sequence). The CDR3 runs 16 residues. The V end lost 1 base, the J end lost 5 bases, and 18 bases lay between the germline ends. At least ten counts were recorded for this clonotype. Its antigen is unknown. Sequencing was carried out using blood. This receptor was identified in a woman aged 80 or older in good health. This rearrangement joins TRBV13 to TRBJ2-7, with D perhaps TRBD1 or TRBD2 (6 bases each). The CDR3 region has the DNA TGTGCCAGCAGCTTAGCCGAGGGGGGTCCACGGGACGAGCAGTACTTC. Translating it yields CASSLAEGGPRDEQYF.